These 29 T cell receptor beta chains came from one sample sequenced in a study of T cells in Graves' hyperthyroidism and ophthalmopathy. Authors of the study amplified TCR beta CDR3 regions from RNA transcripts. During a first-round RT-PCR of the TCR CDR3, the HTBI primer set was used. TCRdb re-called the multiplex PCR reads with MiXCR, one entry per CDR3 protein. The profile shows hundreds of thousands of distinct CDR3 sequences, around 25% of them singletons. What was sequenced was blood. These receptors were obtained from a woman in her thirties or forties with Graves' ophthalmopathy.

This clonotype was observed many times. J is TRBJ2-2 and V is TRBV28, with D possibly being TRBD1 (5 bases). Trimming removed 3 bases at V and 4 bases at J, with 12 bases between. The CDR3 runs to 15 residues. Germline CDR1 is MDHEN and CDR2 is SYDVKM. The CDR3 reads CASSLGREVTGELFF. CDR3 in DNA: TGTGCCAGCAGTTTGGGCAGGGAAGTCACCGGGGAGCTGTTTTTT.

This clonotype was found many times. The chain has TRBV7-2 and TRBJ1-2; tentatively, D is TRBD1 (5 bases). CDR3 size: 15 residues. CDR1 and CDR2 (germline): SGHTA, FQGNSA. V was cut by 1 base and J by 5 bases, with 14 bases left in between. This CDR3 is CASSLGQGATYGYTF. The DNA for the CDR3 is TGTGCCAGCAGCTTAGGGCAGGGAGCTACTTATGGCTACACCTTC.

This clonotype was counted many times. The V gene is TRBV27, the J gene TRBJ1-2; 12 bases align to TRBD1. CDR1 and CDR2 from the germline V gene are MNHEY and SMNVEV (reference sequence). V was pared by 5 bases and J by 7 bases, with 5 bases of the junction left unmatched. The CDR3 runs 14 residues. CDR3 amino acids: CASSLGTGGSGYTF. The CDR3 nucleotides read TGTGCCAGCAGTCTCGGGACAGGGGGCTCTGGCTACACCTTC.

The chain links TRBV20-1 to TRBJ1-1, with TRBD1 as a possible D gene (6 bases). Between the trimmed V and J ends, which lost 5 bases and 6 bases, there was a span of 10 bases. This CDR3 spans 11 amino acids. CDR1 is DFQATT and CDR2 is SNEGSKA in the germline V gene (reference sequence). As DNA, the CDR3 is TGCAGTGCTCCACAGGGCTCTGAAGCTTTCTTT. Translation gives CSAPQGSEAFF.

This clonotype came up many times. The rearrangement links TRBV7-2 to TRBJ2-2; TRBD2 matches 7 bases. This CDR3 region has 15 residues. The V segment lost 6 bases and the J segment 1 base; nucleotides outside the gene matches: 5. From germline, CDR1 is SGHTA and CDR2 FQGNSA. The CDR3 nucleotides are TGTGCCAGCAGGGAACGGGGGGAGAACACCGGGGAGCTGTTTTTT. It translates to CASRERGENTGELFF.

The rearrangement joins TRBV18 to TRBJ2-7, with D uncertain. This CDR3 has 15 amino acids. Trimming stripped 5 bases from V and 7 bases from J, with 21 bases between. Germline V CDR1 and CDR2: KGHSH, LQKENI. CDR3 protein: CASSKGPTLPGEQYF. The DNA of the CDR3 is TGTGCCAGCTCAAAGGGCCCAACTCTCCCTGGGGAGCAGTACTTC.

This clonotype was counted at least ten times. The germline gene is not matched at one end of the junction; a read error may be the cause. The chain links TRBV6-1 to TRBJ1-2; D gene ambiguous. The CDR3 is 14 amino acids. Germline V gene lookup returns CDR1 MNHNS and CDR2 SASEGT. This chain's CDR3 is CASSQRTLGYGCTF. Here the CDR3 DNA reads TGTGCCAGCAGCCAAAGGACCCTGGGGTATGGCTGCACCTTC.

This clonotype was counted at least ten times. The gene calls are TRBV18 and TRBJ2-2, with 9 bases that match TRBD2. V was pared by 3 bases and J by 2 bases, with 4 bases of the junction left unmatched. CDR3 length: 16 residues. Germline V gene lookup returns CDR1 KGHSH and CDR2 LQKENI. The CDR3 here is CASSPFSGRNTGELFF. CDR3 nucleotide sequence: TGTGCCAGCTCACCGTTTAGCGGGAGAAACACCGGGGAGCTGTTTTTT.

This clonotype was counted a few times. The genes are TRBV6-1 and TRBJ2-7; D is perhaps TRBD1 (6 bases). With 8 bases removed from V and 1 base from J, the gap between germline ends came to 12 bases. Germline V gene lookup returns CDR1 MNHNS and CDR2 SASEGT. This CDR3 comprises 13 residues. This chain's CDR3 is CASDPGHSYEQYF. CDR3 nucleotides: TGTGCCAGCGATCCGGGACATTCCTACGAGCAGTACTTC.

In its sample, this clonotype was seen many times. The chain's CDR3 is CAWSVAGGPVIQYF. CDR3 bases: TGTGCCTGGAGTGTAGCGGGAGGGCCAGTCATTCAGTACTTC. The genes are TRBV30 and TRBJ2-4; TRBD2 matches 10 bases. CDR1 is GTSNPN, CDR2 SVGIG, per germline (reference sequence). The ends lost 0 bases at V and 9 bases at J; junction bases unmatched: 5. The CDR3 sequence is 14 residues long. Combining the CDR3 with reference TRBV30 and TRBJ2-4 gives the whole variable domain SQTIHQWPATLVQPVGSPLSLECTVEGTSNPNLYWYRQAAGRGLQLLFYSVGIGQISSEVPQNLSASRPQDRQFILSSKKLLLSDSGFYLCAWSVAGGPVIQYFGAGTRLSVL.

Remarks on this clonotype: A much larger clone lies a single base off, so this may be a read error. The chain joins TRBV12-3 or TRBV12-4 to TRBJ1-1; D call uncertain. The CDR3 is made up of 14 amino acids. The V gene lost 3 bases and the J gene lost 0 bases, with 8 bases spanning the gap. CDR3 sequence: CASSFSELNTEAFF. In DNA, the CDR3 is TGTGCCAGCAGTTTTTCCGAGTTGAACACTGAAGCTTTCTTT.

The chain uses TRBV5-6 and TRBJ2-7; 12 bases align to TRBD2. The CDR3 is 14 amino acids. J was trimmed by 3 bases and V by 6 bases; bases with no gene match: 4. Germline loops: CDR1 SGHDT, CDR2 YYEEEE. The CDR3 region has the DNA TGTGCCAGCACCCGGACTAGCGGGATCTACGAGCAGTACTTC. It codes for CASTRTSGIYEQYF.

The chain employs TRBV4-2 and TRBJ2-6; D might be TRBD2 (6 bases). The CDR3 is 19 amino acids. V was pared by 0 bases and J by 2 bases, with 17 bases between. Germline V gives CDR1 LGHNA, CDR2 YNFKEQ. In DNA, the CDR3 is TGTGCCAGCAGCCAAGAAAGGCGGGATGCTCGGCCTGGGGCCAACGTCCTGACTTTC. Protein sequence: CASSQERRDARPGANVLTF.

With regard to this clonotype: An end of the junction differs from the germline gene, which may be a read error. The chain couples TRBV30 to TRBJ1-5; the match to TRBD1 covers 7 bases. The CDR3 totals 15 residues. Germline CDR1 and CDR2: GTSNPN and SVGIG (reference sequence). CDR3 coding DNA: TGTGTCTGGAGTGTAGGGGGCGAGGGCAATCAGCCCCAGCACTTT. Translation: CVWSVGGEGNQPQHF.

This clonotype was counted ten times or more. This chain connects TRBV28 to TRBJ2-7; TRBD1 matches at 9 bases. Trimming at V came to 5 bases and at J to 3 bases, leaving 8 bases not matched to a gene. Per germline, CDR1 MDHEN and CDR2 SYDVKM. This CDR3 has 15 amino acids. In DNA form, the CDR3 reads TGTGCCAGCAGTGCCCCACAGGGGGCTCTCTACGAGCAGTACTTC. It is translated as CASSAPQGALYEQYF.

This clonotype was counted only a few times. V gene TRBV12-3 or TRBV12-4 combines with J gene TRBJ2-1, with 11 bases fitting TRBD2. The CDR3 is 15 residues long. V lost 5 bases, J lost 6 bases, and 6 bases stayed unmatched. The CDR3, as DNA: TGTGCCAGCAGTCGCCGACTAGCGGGAAGCAATGAGCAGTTCTTC. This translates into CASSRRLAGSNEQFF.

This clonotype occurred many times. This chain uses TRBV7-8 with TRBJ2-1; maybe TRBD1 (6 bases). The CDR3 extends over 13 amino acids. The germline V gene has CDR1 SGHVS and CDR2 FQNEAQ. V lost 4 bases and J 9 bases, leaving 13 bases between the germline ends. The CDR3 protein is CASSYNRVSEQFF. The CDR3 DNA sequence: TGTGCCAGCAGCTATAACAGGGTCTCTGAGCAGTTCTTC.

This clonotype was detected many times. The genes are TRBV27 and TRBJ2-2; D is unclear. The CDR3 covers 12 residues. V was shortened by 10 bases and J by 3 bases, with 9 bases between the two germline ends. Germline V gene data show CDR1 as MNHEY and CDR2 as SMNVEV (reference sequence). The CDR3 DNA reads TGTGCCACGAACGGAGACACCGGGGAGCTGTTTTTT. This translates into CATNGDTGELFF.

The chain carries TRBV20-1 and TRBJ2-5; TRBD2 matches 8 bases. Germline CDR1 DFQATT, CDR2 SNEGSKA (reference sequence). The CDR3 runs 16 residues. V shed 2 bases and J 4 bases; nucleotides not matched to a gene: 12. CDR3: CSARNVPGLGGETQYF. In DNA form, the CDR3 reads TGCAGTGCTAGAAACGTACCGGGACTAGGGGGAGAGACCCAGTACTTC.

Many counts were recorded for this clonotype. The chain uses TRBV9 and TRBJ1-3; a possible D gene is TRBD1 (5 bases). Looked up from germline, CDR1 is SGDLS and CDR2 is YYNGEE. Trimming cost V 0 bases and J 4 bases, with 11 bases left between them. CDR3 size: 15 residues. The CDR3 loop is CASSVVGDFGNTIYF. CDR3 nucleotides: TGTGCCAGCAGCGTAGTAGGGGATTTCGGAAACACCATATATTTT.

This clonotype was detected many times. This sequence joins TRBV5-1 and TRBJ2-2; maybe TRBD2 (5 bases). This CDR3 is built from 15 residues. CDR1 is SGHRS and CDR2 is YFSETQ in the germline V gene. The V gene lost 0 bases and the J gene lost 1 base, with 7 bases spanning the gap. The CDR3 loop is CASSLGLMNTGELFF. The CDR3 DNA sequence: TGCGCCAGCAGCTTGGGACTAATGAACACCGGGGAGCTGTTTTTT.

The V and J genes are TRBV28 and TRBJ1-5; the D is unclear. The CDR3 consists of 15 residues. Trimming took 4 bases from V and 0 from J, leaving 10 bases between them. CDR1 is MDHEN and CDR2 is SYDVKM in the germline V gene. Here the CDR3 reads CASSSWGFSNQPQHF. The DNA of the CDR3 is TGTGCCAGCAGTTCCTGGGGATTTAGCAATCAGCCCCAGCATTTT.

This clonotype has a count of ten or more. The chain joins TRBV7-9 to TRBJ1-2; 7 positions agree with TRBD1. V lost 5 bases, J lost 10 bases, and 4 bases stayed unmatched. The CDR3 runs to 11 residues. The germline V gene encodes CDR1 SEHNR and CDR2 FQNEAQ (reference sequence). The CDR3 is CASSRQGYYTF. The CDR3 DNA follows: TGTGCCAGCAGCCGACAGGGCTACTACACCTTC.

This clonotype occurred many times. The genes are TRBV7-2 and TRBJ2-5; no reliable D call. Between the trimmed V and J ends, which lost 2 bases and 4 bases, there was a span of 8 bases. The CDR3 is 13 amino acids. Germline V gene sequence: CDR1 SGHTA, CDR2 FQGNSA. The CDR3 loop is CASSLIGIETQYF. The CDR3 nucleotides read TGTGCCAGCAGCTTAATTGGGATAGAGACCCAGTACTTC.

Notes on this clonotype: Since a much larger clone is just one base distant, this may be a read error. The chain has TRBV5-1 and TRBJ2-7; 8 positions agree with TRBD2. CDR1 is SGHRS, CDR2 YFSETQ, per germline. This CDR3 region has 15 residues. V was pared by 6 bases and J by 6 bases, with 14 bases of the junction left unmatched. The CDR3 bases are TGCGCCAGCACAAATAAGGGGCCAGCGGGAGTCGAGCAGTACTTC. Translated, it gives CASTNKGPAGVEQYF. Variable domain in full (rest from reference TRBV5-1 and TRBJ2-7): KAGVTQTPRYLIKTRGQQVTLSCSPISGHRSVSWYQQTPGQGLQFLFEYFSETQRNKGNFPGRFSGRQFSNSRSEMNVSTLELGDSALYLCASTNKGPAGVEQYFGPGTRLTVT.

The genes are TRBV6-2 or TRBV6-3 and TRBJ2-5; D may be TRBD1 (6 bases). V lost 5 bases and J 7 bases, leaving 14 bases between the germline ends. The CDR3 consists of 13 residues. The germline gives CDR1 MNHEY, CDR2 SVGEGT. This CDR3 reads CASSAGTLATQYF. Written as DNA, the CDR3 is TGTGCCAGCAGTGCCGGGACACTCGCGACCCAGTACTTC.

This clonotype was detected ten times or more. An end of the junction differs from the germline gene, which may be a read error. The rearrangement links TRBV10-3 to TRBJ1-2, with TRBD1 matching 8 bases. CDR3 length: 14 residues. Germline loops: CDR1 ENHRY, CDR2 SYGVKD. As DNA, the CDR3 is TGTGCCATCAGTGGACAGGGGCTCGGCTATGGCCACACCTTC. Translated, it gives CAISGQGLGYGHTF.

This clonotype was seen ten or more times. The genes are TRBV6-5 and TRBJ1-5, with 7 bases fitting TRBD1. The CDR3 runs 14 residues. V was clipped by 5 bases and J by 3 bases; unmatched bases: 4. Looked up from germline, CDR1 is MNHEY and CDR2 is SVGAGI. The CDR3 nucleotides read TGTGCCAGCAGTCCGACAGGGTTCAATCAGCCCCAGCATTTT. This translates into CASSPTGFNQPQHF.

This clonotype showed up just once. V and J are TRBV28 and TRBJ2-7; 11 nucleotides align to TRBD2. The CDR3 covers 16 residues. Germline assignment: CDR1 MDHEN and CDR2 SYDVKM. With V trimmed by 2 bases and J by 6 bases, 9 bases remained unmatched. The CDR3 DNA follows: TGTGCCAGCAGTTTAGGTCTAGCGGGAGGACGGCTCGAGCAGTACTTC. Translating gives CASSLGLAGGRLEQYF.